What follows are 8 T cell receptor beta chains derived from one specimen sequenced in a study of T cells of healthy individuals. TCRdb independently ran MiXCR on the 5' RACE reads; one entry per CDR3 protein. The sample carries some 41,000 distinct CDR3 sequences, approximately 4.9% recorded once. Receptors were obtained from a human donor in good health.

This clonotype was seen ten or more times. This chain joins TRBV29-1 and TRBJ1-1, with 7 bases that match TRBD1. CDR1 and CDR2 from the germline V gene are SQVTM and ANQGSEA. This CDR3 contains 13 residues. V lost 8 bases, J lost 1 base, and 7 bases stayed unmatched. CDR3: CSSGRGPNTEAFF. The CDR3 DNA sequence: TGCAGCTCGGGGAGGGGGCCGAACACTGAAGCTTTCTTT.

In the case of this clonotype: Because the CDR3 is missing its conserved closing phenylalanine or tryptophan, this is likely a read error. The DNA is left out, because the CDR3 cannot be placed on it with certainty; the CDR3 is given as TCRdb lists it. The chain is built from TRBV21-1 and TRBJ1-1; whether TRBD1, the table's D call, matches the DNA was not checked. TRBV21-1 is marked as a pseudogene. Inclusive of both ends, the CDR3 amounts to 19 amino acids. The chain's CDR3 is CASRIRGSRPGTGEGEAFS.

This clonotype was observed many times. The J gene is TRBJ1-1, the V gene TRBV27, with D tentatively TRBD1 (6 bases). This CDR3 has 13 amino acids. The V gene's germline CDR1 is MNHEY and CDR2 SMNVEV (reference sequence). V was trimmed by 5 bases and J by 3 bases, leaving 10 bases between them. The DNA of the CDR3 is TGTGCCAGCAGTAGGACAGTCGACACTGAAGCTTTCTTT. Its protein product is CASSRTVDTEAFF.

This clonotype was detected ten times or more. The CDR3 bases are TGCGCCAGCAGCCAACAGGCCAATCAGCCCCAGCATTTT. It encodes CASSQQANQPQHF. This sequence joins TRBV4-1 and TRBJ1-5; D is unresolved. The V gene lost 2 bases and the J gene lost 3 bases, with 5 bases spanning the gap. From germline, CDR1 is MGHRA and CDR2 YSYEKL. The CDR3 is 13 residues long.

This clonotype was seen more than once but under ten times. CDR3 sequence (DNA): TGTGCCAGCAGACCCGGAAGGACAGGGAGGGATGAGCAGTTCTTC. This encodes CASRPGRTGRDEQFF. This chain uses TRBV6-6 with TRBJ2-1, with TRBD1 as a possible D gene (8 bases). V lost 6 bases and J 8 bases, leaving 20 bases between the germline ends. This CDR3 is 15 amino acids long. Per the germline V gene, CDR1 is MNHNY and CDR2 is SVGAGI (reference sequence).

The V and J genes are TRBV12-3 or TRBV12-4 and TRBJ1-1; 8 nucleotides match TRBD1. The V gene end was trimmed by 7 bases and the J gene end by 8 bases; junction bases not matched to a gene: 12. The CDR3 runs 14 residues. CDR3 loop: CASNPTGVIFEAFF. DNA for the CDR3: TGTGCCAGCAACCCGACAGGGGTGATTTTCGAAGCTTTCTTT.

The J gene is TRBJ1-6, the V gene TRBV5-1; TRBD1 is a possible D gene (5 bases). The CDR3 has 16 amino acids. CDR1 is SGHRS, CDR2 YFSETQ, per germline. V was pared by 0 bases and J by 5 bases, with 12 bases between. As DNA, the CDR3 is TGCGCCAGCAGCTTGGGGCAGGGACGGGATAATTCACCCCTCCACTTT. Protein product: CASSLGQGRDNSPLHF. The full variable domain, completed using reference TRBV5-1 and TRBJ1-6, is KAGVTQTPRYLIKTRGQQVTLSCSPISGHRSVSWYQQTPGQGLQFLFEYFSETQRNKGNFPGRFSGRQFSNSRSEMNVSTLELGDSALYLCASSLGQGRDNSPLHFGNGTRLTVT.

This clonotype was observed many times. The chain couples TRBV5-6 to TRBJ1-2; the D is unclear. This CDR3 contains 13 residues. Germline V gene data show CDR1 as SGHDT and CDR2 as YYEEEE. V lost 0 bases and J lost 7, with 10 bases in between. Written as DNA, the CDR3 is TGTGCCAGCAGCTTGGGAGACAATCCTGGCTACACCTTC. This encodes CASSLGDNPGYTF.